This TCR beta chain comes out of a study of tumor and adjacent non-tumor tissue in lung cancer. Within the sample, this clonotype is medium-sized. The antigen is undetermined. Trimming stripped 2 bases from V and 6 bases from J, with 17 bases between. Germline CDR1 is MGHRA and CDR2 is YSYEKL. This CDR3 contains 15 residues. A modified ARM-PCR protocol with three rounds of nested PCR amplified TCRbeta. TCRdb independently ran MiXCR on the multiplex PCR reads; one entry per CDR3 protein. The data hold some 200,000 distinct CDR3 sequences, with over 55% observed a single time. RNA was extracted from bulk tissue without any cell sorting. Study results and caveats: In normal lung, the top 100 clones were significantly more dominant than in tumor. Significantly higher TCR diversity was found in tumor than normal lung.

The gene calls are TRBV4-1 and TRBJ2-7; TRBD2 might be the D (5 bases). Sample: lung tumor tissue. This sequence was found in a man between 60 and 70 years old with non-small cell lung cancer. CDR3 region: CASSQRSLGRGEQYF. CDR3 DNA: TGCGCCAGCAGCCAACGATCTCTAGGACGGGGCGAGCAGTACTTC.